The rows below give T cell receptor beta chains drawn from one sample of a study of long-term antiretroviral therapy in people with HIV. Generated by immunoSEQ multiplex PCR, the TCRdb table keeps only in-frame clones and is missing some. The table includes roughly 37,000 clones, 80% detected once. The sequences come from unsorted PBMCs, collected 3.4 years after starting antiretroviral therapy. The source is a man younger than 40 with HIV. The CDR3 runs from the conserved cysteine through the conserved F or W.

V gene	CDR3 protein
TRBV27	CASRPTGGWGYTF
TRBV7-9	CASSPHRPAGPYEQYF
TRBV10-3	CAISDPGVESYEQYF
TRBV4-3	CASSQDRGNTGELFF
TRBV10-3	CAISGTDGGRGGYTF
TRBV7-2	CASSLAPGATGELFF
TRBV29-1	CSVEDPGRFQETQYF
TRBV5-4	CASSWGQGVNEKLFF
TRBV5-1	CASSLRTSGRTGELFF
TRBV7-9	CASSMNRGAHPDEQYF
TRBV4-3	CASSQQGLAGEQFF
TRBV14	CASSPGTNYEQYF
TRBV27	CASSLSRPSSQEQYF
TRBV2	CASSGTSGRSYNEQFF
TRBV5-1	CASSSRGGVGEAFF
TRBV28	CASSFVFKREAFSYEQYF
TRBV5-1	CASSLAGTGGLEQYF
TRBV6-6	CASSRDYSEQYF
TRBV5-6	CASSPSGLAVGDTQYF
TRBV6-5	CASSYTPVLYNEQFF
TRBV7-9	CASSLPGSYEQYF
TRBV28	CASSPGGRRTLTNYGYTF
TRBV7-2	CASKEQQLNTGELFF
TRBV7-9	CAGLRSGADGYTF
TRBV28	CASSIVSYEQYF
TRBV28	CASTSFGGSIQETQYF
TRBV5-1	CASSLAGQGGQETQYF
TRBV5-8	CASSRAGGRIRETQYF
TRBV6-5	CASSHPGQGVYEQYF
TRBV19	CASSPPTGSLYGYTF
TRBV9	CASSVDRTDEQYF
TRBV30	CAGTGGSYNSPLHF
TRBV29-1	CSVEEGDRGYEQYF